This T cell receptor beta chain was sequenced for a study of cytomegalovirus exposure and HLA in healthy donors. Across the study: Both the approximately 130 validation repertoires and the roughly 620 first-cohort repertoires used the same platform, as reported by a later analysis.

Sequenced by immunoSEQ multiplex PCR; TCRdb stores in-frame clones only, minus some. This sample has about 55,000 clones; 90% occur once, and the top ten carry 2.5% to 3.5%. The study, taken as a whole, reports: Later, an analysis found that TCR clusters from the first cohort tended to co-occur in the roughly 110 validation repertoires.

A word on this clone: Its antigen is as yet unknown.

Sequenced: PBMCs. The sequence derives from a man between 18 and 29 years old in good health and CMV-seronegative.

The DNA of the CDR3 is TGTGCCAGCAGTTCTCGGACTAGCGGGAGTCTGTCCTACAATGAGCAGTTCTTC. This encodes CASSSRTSGSLSYNEQFF. The V gene is TRBV27, the J gene TRBJ2-1, with 13 bases matching TRBD2. The V gene end was trimmed by 4 bases and the J gene end by 1 base; junction bases not matched to a gene: 7. Germline CDR1 reads MNHEY; CDR2 reads SMNVEV (reference sequence). The CDR3 consists of 18 residues.